The sequence of this TCR beta chain was determined in a study of identical twins. Points from the study as a whole: The study found weaker excess twin sharing in beta out-of-frame sequences. For zero-insertion analyses, partial confounding could come from invariant MAIT and iNKT cells.

On this clonotype: Its cognate antigen is unknown.

MiXCR, run by TCRdb on the 5' RACE reads, gives a single entry per CDR3 protein. The table records hundreds of thousands of distinct CDR3 sequences, roughly 20% of them present only once. The germline gives CDR1 SGHRS, CDR2 YFSETQ. The CDR3 runs to 14 residues. The V and J ends lost 2 bases and 7 bases, in that order; junction bases with no gene match: 6. The same sample was also studied in work on T cells expressing NK-cell markers. That work contributes: There remained a lack of clarity about HCMV specificity of expanded NKG2C+ T cell clones.

The TCR comes from a woman younger than 30 in good health. Source material: PBMCs. The chain couples TRBV5-1 to TRBJ1-2; 9 bases fit TRBD1. The CDR3 spells CASSFDRGSSGYTF. The CDR3 bases are TGCGCCAGCAGCTTCGACAGGGGGTCGAGTGGCTACACCTTC.